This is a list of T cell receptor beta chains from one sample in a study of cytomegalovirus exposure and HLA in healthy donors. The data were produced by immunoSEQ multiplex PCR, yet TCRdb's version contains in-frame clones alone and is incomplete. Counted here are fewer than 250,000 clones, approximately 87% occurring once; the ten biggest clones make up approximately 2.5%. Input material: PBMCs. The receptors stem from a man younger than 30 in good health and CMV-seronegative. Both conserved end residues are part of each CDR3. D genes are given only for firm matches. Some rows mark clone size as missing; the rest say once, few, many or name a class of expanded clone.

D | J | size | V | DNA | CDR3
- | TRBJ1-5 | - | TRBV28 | TGTGCCAGCGGAGGGCAATGGCAGCCCCAGCATTTT | CASGGQWQPQHF
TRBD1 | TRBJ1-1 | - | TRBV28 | TGTGCCAGCAGTTCATACAGGGGAGAGAGTGAAGCTTTCTTT | CASSSYRGESEAFF
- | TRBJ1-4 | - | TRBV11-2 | TGTGCCAGCAGCCCCTGGATGAGAGGCGGAAAACTGTTTTTT | CASSPWMRGGKLFF
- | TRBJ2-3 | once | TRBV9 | TGTGCCAGCAGCGTAGTAGGGGCAATCACAGATACGCAGTATTTT | CASSVVGAITDTQYF
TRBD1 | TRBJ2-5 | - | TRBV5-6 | TGTGCCAGCAGCTCAGGGGGCAGAGAGACCCAGTACTTC | CASSSGGRETQYF
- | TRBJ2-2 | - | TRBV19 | TGTGCCAGTATCTCGGGAGTAGCGCACACCGGGGAGCTGTTTTTT | CASISGVAHTGELFF
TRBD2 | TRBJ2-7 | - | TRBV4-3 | TGCGCCAGCAGCCTACGACGAGCGGGGCTGTACGAGCAGTACTTC | CASSLRRAGLYEQYF
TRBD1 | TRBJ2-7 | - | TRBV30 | TGTGCCTGGAACCGAGGCAGGGGGACCTACGAGCAGTACTTC | CAWNRGRGTYEQYF
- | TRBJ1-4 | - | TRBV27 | TGTGCCAGCGCCTCCCCGGCGGATGCAACTAATGAAAAACTGTTTTTT | CASASPADATNEKLFF
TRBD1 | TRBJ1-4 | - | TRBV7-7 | TGTGCTAGCAGCTTAGAAGGCCGACAGGGTGAACTGTTTTTT | CASSLEGRQGELFF
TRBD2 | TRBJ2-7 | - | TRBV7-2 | TGTGCCAGCAGCGGAAGGACTAGCGGGAAGTTCTCCTACGAGCAGTACTTC | CASSGRTSGKFSYEQYF
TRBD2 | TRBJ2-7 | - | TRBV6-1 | TGTGCCAGCAGGCGGGAGGGCCCCTACGAGCAGTACTTC | CASRREGPYEQYF
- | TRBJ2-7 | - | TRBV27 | TGTGCCAGCAGTTTGTCCAGGGCGGGATACGAGCAGTACTTC | CASSLSRAGYEQYF
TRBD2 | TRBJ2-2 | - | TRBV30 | TGTGCCTGGACCCTCCCGGGAGGGCCTAGGGTCGGGGAGCTGTTTTTT | CAWTLPGGPRVGELFF
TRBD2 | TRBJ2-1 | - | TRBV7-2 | TGTGCCAGCAGCCAATCCAATTCCGGGACTACGAGTCAGTTCTTC | CASSQSNSGTTSQFF
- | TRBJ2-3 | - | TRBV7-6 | TGTGCCAGCAGCCCAGACAGGACGGATACGCAGTATTTT | CASSPDRTDTQYF
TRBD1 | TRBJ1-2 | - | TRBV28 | TGTGCCAGCAAGGAAAGACAGGGCAAAAGCTATGGCTACACCTTC | CASKERQGKSYGYTF
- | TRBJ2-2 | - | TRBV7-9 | TGTGCCAGCAGCTTAGGGGCAGGCACCGCCGGGGAGCTGTTTTTT | CASSLGAGTAGELFF
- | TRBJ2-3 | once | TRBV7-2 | TGTGCCAGCAGAAGCCTGAATACGCAGTATTTT | CASRSLNTQYF
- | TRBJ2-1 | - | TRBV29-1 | TGCAGCGTTCGGGGGAGTAGTTCATTCGGGAATGAGCAGTTCTTC | CSVRGSSSFGNEQFF
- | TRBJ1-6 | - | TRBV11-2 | TGTGCCAGCAGCTCGCTCAGGGATTCGGAATCACCCCTCCACTTT | CASSSLRDSESPLHF
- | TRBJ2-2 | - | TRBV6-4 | TGTGCCAGCAGAAGCTTCACCGGGGAGCTGTTTTTT | CASRSFTGELFF
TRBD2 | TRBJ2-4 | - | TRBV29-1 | TGCAGCGTTGCTAGCGGGAGTGATCGGAGCATTCAGTACTTC | CSVASGSDRSIQYF
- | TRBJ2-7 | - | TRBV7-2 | TGTGCCAGCAGCTTAGCGGCGGACTACGAGCAGTACTTC | CASSLAADYEQYF
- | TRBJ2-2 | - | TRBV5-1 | TGCGCCAGCAGCTATTGGGCGGGCACGAACACCGGGGAGCTGTTTTTT | CASSYWAGTNTGELFF
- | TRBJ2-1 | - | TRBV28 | TGTGCCAGCAGGGACAGCTCCTACAATGAGCAGTTCTTC | CASRDSSYNEQFF
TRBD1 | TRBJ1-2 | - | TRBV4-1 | TGCGCCAGCAAGTCGGGACAGGGGTACTATGGCTACACCTTC | CASKSGQGYYGYTF
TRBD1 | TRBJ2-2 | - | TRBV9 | TGTGCCAGCAGTGAGACAGGGGCAAACACCGGGGAGCTGTTTTTT | CASSETGANTGELFF
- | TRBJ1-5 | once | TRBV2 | TGTGCCAGCACCGGGAGGTGGGATCAGCCCCAGCATTTT | CASTGRWDQPQHF